Listed below are T cell receptor beta chains from one sample, sequenced in a study of blood T cell repertoires in COVID-19. Clones were sequenced by immunoSEQ multiplex PCR, and TCRdb holds only the in-frame ones, with some missing. This table holds a few hundred thousand clones, 65% to 90% found once. Sequenced input: peripheral blood. The receptors originated from a human donor in a cohort sampled during active COVID-19. Both conserved end residues are part of each CDR3. D genes are given only for firm matches. Clone size appears in some rows only: once, few, many, or a class for an expanded clone.

TRBV7-9	TRBJ2-3	.	.	15	CASSPSRSGLDTQYF	TGTGCCAGCAGCCCCAGTCGTTCGGGGTTAGATACGCAGTATTTT
TRBV3-1/TRBV3-2	TRBJ1-5	.	.	15	CASSQGGGVNQPQHF	TGTGCCAGCAGCCAGGGGGGAGGGGTCAATCAGCCCCAGCATTTT
TRBV12-3/TRBV12-4	TRBJ1-2	.	.	12	CATGGAVYGYTF	TGTGCCACTGGGGGGGCAGTCTATGGCTACACCTTC
TRBV2	TRBJ1-5	few	TRBD1	15	CASSELTGGNQPQHF	TGTGCCAGCAGTGAGTTGACAGGGGGCAATCAGCCCCAGCATTTT
TRBV20-1	TRBJ2-3	.	.	14	CSASRGSSTDTQYF	TGCAGTGCTAGTAGGGGCTCTAGCACAGATACGCAGTATTTT
TRBV7-3	TRBJ1-2	.	.	15	CASSLFSGQNYGYTF	TGTGCCAGCAGCCTTTTTTCTGGACAGAACTATGGCTACACCTTC
TRBV24-1	TRBJ2-2	.	.	14	CATSDLPQGRELFF	TGTGCCACCAGTGATTTGCCGCAGGGGCGGGAGCTGTTTTTT
TRBV5-6	TRBJ1-2	once	.	15	CASSLVDSLNYGYTF	TGTGCCAGCAGCTTGGTGGACAGTCTTAACTATGGCTACACCTTC
TRBV19	TRBJ2-1	.	.	16	CASSIGSGVGYNEQFF	TGTGCCAGTAGTATAGGTTCAGGGGTGGGCTACAATGAGCAGTTCTTC
TRBV5-6	TRBJ1-1	.	TRBD1	16	CASSGGQGRSGTEAFF	TGTGCCAGCAGCGGGGGACAGGGGAGATCGGGGACTGAAGCTTTCTTT
TRBV11-3	TRBJ2-2	few	.	13	CASSLLNTGELFF	TGTGCCAGCAGCTTACTAAACACCGGGGAGCTGTTTTTT
TRBV6-1	TRBJ1-4	.	TRBD1	14	CASSEALRDRVLFF	TGTGCCAGCAGTGAAGCGCTTCGGGACAGGGTTCTGTTTTTT
TRBV2	TRBJ1-6	.	.	15	CASGGDMQADSPLHF	TGTGCCAGCGGGGGGGATATGCAAGCGGATTCACCCCTCCACTTT
TRBV2	TRBJ1-6	.	.	13	CASSGDFNSPLHF	TGTGCCAGCAGTGGGGACTTTAATTCACCCCTCCACTTT
TRBV20-1	TRBJ2-7	.	TRBD1	15	CSASLPGQGGREQYF	TGTAGTGCTAGTCTCCCGGGACAGGGAGGGAGGGAGCAGTACTTC
TRBV11-2	TRBJ2-7	.	.	12	CASSLDRDEQYF	TGTGCCAGCAGCTTAGACAGGGACGAGCAGTACTTC
TRBV7-6	TRBJ1-1	.	TRBD1	16	CASSLGVGRGQAEAFF	TGTGCCAGCAGCTTAGGGGTTGGCAGGGGGCAGGCTGAAGCTTTCTTT
TRBV5-1	TRBJ1-6	.	.	16	CASSSRGDSYNSPLHF	TGCGCCAGCAGCTCCAGGGGTGACTCCTATAATTCACCCCTCCACTTT
TRBV10-1	TRBJ2-3	once	.	16	CASSEGPLAPTDTQYF	TGCGCCAGCAGTGAGGGCCCCCTAGCGCCCACAGATACGCAGTATTTT
TRBV5-6	TRBJ1-1	.	TRBD1	15	CASSLGTGRNTEAFF	TGTGCCAGCAGCTTGGGGACAGGACGGAACACTGAAGCTTTCTTT
TRBV6-5	TRBJ1-6	.	.	14	CASSEDTSESPLHF	TGTGCCAGCAGCGAGGACACCTCCGAATCACCCCTCCACTTT
TRBV5-4	TRBJ1-1	.	TRBD1	14	CASSWRTGNTEAFF	TGTGCCAGCAGCTGGAGGACAGGGAACACTGAAGCTTTCTTT
TRBV5-5	TRBJ2-3	.	.	11	CASSAGDTQYF	TGTGCCAGCAGCGCGGGAGATACGCAGTATTTT
TRBV6-5	TRBJ1-2	.	.	15	CASSFRGGGNYGYTF	TGTGCCAGCAGTTTCCGGGGGGGAGGTAACTATGGCTACACCTTC
TRBV7-9	TRBJ2-3	few	.	15	CASSLSDFAADTQYF	TGTGCCAGCAGCTTATCGGACTTCGCCGCAGATACGCAGTATTTT
TRBV19	TRBJ1-3	.	TRBD1	14	CASSTGQGGNTIYF	TGTGCCAGTAGTACCGGACAGGGTGGAAACACCATATATTTT
TRBV10-3	TRBJ2-6	.	.	14	CAISGDSGANVLTF	TGTGCCATCAGTGGAGACAGTGGGGCCAACGTCCTGACTTTC
TRBV24-1	TRBJ1-5	.	TRBD1	16	CATSDGVRGGNQPQHF	TGTGCCACCAGTGATGGGGTCAGGGGGGGCAATCAGCCCCAGCATTTT
TRBV24-1	TRBJ2-2	.	.	13	CATSDLGTGELFF	TGTGCCACCAGTGATCTAGGCACCGGGGAGCTGTTTTTT
TRBV3-1/TRBV3-2	TRBJ1-2	once	.	14	CASSHHNENYGYTF	TGTGCCAGCAGCCATCATAATGAGAACTATGGCTACACCTTC
TRBV7-8	TRBJ1-5	once	.	15	CASSLEVIANQPQHF	TGTGCCAGCAGCTTAGAGGTTATAGCAAATCAGCCCCAGCATTTT
TRBV21-1	TRBJ2-7	.	.	15	CASLKDGSGGYEQYF	TGTGCCAGCCTCAAAGATGGTTCAGGGGGCTACGAGCAGTACTTC
TRBV20-1	TRBJ2-5	once	.	11	CSARDLETQYF	TGCAGTGCTAGAGATCTCGAGACCCAGTACTTC
TRBV5-6	TRBJ2-7	once	TRBD1	16	CASSSDAGQGIHEQYF	TGTGCCAGCAGCTCGGACGCGGGACAGGGCATCCACGAGCAGTACTTC
TRBV1	TRBJ1-2	.	.	14	CTSSQDPFLYGYTF	TGCACCAGCAGCCAAGATCCGTTTCTCTATGGCTACACCTTC
TRBV21-1	TRBJ1-1	.	.	13	CASSTFGGPEAFF	TGTGCCAGCAGCACTTTCGGAGGCCCTGAAGCTTTCTTT
TRBV5-1	TRBJ1-2	once	.	15	CASSSLGGSGYGYTF	TGCGCCAGCAGCTCCTTGGGCGGGTCAGGCTATGGCTACACCTTC
TRBV19	TRBJ2-2	.	TRBD2	18	CASRAGLAGGLVTGELFF	TGTGCCAGTAGAGCCGGACTAGCGGGGGGGCTTGTCACCGGGGAGCTGTTTTTT
TRBV27	TRBJ1-2	.	TRBD1	14	CASSFRGANYGYTF	TGTGCCAGCAGTTTCAGGGGGGCTAACTATGGCTACACCTTC
TRBV23-1	TRBJ2-7	.	.	17	CASSHGFPRHTRNEQYF	TGCGCCAGCAGTCACGGATTTCCAAGACATACGCGAAACGAGCAGTACTTC
TRBV18	TRBJ2-1	.	.	17	CASSPALGPGSYNEQFF	TGTGCCAGCTCACCGGCCCTTGGGCCCGGATCCTACAATGAGCAGTTCTTC
TRBV27	TRBJ2-3	.	TRBD2	16	CASSLFTSGVRDTQYF	TGTGCCAGCAGTTTATTCACTAGCGGGGTCCGAGATACGCAGTATTTT
TRBV5-4	TRBJ1-1	.	TRBD1	15	CASSRETGVNTEAFF	TGTGCCAGCAGCCGGGAGACAGGGGTGAACACTGAAGCTTTCTTT
TRBV2	TRBJ1-2	.	.	16	CASSEDSGGTTYGYTF	TGTGCCAGCAGTGAAGACAGTGGAGGGACGACTTATGGCTACACCTTC
TRBV14	TRBJ1-1	.	.	15	CASSQAPGVGTEAFF	TGTGCCAGCAGCCAAGCTCCGGGAGTTGGCACTGAAGCTTTCTTT
TRBV10-2	TRBJ1-6	few	.	14	CASSEGAYNSPLHF	TGCGCCAGCAGTGAGGGAGCCTATAATTCACCCCTCCACTTT
TRBV4-1	TRBJ1-4	many	TRBD1	15	CASSQGDRDNEKLFF	TGCGCCAGCAGCCAAGGGGACAGGGATAATGAAAAACTGTTTTTT
TRBV6-1	TRBJ2-2	.	.	11	CASSETGELFF	TGTGCCAGCAGTGAAACTGGGGAGCTGTTTTTT